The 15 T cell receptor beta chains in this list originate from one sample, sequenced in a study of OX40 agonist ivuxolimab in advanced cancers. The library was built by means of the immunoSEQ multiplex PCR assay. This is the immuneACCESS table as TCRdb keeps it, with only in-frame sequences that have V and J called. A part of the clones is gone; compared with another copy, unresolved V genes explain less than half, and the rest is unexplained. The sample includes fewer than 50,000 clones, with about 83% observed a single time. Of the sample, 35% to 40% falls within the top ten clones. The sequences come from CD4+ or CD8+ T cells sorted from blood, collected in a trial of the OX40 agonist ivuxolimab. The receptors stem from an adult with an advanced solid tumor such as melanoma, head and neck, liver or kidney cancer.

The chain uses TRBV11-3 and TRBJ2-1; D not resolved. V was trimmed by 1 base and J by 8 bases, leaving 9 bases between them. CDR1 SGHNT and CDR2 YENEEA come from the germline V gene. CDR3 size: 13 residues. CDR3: CASSLAPSYEQFF. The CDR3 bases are TGTGCCAGCAGCTTAGCCCCCTCATATGAGCAGTTCTTC. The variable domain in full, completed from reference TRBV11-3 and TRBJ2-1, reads EAGVVQSPRYKIIEKKQPVAFWCNPISGHNTLYWYLQNLGQGPELLIRYENEEAVDDSQLPKDRFSAERLKGVDSTLKIQPAELGDSAVYLCASSLAPSYEQFFGPGTRLTVL.

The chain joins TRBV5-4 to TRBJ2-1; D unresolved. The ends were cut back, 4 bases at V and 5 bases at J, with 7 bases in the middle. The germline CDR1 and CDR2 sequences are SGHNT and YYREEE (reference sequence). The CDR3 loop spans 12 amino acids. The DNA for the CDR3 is TGTGCCAGCAGCGCGACAAACAATGAGCAGTTCTTC. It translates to CASSATNNEQFF.

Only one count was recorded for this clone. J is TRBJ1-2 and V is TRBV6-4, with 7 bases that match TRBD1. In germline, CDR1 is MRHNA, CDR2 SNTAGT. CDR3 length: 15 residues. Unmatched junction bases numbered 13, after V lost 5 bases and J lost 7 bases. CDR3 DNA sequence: TGTGCCAGCAGTTCCCCGGGGCAGGGGGGTGCTGGCTACACCTTC. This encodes CASSSPGQGGAGYTF.

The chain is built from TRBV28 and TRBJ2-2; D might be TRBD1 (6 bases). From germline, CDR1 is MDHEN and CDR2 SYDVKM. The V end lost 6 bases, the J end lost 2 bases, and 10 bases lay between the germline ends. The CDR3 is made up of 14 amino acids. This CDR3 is CASSRTVNTGELFF. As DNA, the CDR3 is TGTGCCAGCAGCCGGACAGTAAACACCGGGGAGCTGTTTTTT.

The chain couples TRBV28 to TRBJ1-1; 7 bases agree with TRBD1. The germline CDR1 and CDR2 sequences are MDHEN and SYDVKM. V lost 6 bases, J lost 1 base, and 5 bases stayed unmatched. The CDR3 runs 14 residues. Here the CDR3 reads CASRPGTANTEAFF. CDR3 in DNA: TGTGCCAGCAGACCAGGGACAGCGAACACTGAAGCTTTCTTT. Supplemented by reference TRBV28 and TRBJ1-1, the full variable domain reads DVKVTQSSRYLVKRTGEKVFLECVQDMDHENMFWYRQDPGLGLRLIYFSYDVKMKEKGDIPEGYSVSREKKERFSLILESASTNQTSMYLCASRPGTANTEAFFGQGTRLTVV.

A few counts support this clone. The CDR3 coding sequence is TGTGCCAGCAGCACCGACATTCTCACCGGGGAGCTGTTTTTT. It codes for CASSTDILTGELFF. The J gene is TRBJ2-2, the V gene TRBV9, with D hard to call. Germline values: CDR1 SGDLS, CDR2 YYNGEE. This CDR3 has 14 residues. The germline V and J ends were trimmed by 4 bases and 4 bases, with 11 bases remaining between them.

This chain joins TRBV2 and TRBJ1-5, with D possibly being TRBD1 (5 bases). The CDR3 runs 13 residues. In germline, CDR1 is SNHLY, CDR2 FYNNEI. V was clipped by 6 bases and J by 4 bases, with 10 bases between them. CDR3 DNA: TGTGCCAGCAGATGGGACGGAAATCAGCCCCAGCATTTT. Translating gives CASRWDGNQPQHF.

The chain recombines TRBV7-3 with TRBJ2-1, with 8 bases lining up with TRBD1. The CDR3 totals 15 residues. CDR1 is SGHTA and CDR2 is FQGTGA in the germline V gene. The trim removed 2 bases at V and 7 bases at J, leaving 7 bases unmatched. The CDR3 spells CASSLGRQGRNEQFF. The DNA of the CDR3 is TGTGCCAGCAGCTTAGGCAGACAGGGGAGGAATGAGCAGTTCTTC.

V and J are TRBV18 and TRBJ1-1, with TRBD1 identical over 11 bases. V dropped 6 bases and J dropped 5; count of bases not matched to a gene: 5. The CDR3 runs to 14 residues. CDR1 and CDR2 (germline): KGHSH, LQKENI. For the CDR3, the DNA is TGTGCCAGCTCCCACCGGGACAGGGGGACTGAAGCTTTCTTT. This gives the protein CASSHRDRGTEAFF.

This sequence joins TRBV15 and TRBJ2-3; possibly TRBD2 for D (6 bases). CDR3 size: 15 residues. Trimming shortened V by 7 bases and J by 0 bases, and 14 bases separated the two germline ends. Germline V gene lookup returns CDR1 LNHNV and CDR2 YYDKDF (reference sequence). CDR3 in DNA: TGTGCCACCATTAGCGGAAACCCTAGCACAGATACGCAGTATTTT. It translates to CATISGNPSTDTQYF.

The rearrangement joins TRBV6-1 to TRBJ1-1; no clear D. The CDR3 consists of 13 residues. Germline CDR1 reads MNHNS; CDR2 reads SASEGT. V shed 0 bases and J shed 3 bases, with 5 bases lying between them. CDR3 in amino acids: CASSEAWDTEAFF. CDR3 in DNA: TGTGCCAGCAGTGAAGCCTGGGACACTGAAGCTTTCTTT.

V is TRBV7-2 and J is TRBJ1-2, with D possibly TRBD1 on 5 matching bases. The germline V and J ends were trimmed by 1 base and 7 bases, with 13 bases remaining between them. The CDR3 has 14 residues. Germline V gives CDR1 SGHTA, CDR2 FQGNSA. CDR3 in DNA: TGTGCCAGCAGCTTAGTGGGCAGCGGGGGTGGCTACACCTTC. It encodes CASSLVGSGGGYTF.

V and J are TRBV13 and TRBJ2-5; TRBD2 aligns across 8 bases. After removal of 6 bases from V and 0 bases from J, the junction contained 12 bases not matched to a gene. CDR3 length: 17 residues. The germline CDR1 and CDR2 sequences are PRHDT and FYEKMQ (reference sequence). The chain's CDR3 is CASSKVAGRRDQETQYF. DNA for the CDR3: TGTGCCAGCAGTAAAGTAGCGGGAAGACGGGACCAAGAGACCCAGTACTTC.

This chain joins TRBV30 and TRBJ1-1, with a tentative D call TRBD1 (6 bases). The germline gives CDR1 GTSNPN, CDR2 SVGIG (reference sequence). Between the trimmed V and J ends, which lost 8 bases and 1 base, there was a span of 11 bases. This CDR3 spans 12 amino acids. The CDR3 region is CAAQGRNTEAFF. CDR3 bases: TGTGCCGCACAGGGTAGGAACACTGAAGCTTTCTTT.

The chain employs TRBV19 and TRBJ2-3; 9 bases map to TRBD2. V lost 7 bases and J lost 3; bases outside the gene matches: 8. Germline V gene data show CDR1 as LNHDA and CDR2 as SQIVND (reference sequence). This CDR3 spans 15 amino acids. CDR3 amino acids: CASTPGLALTDTQYF. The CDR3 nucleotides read TGTGCCAGTACTCCGGGACTAGCATTGACAGATACGCAGTATTTT.